The 17 T cell receptor beta chains reported below all come from one sample, sequenced in a study of blood T cells in healthy people across ages. Together with a sample-barcoded 5' primer, a J-beta primer mix was included in a second PCR lasting about 7 to 11 cycles. Using its own MiXCR run on the 5' RACE reads, TCRdb lists one record per CDR3 protein. The sample has more than 650,000 distinct CDR3 sequences, roughly 25% seen once. This same sample was also taken into another study, of T cells of mothers and their children.

Sequenced: blood. The receptors here all came from a boy aged 5 to 17 in good health.

This rearrangement joins TRBV9 to TRBJ2-1; D not resolved. The better agreement between TRBJ2-5 and the DNA end casts doubt on the J call. CDR3 size: 13 residues. Germline V lookup: CDR1 SGDLS, CDR2 YYNGEE. The CDR3 nucleotides are TGTGCCAGCAGCGTAGAAGGCCTGGATACCCAGTACTTC. Translated, it gives CASSVEGLDTQYF.

The chain uses TRBV19 and TRBJ1-3, with 7 bases fitting TRBD1. The CDR3 loop spans 15 amino acids. Germline assignment: CDR1 LNHDA and CDR2 SQIVND (reference sequence). The junction had 8 bases not matched to a gene; V was cut back by 3 bases and J by 6 bases. The CDR3 DNA is TGTGCCAGTAGTATTGTTGGGACAGTTAAAAACACCATATATTTT. It translates to CASSIVGTVKNTIYF.

The chain uses TRBV6-6 and TRBJ1-5; weak D call: TRBD1 (5 bases). The CDR3 has 14 residues. The V gene's germline CDR1 is MNHNY and CDR2 SVGAGI (reference sequence). The ends were cut back, 7 bases at V and 6 bases at J, with 16 bases in the middle. The CDR3 bases are TGTGCCAGCACCGACACCGGGACGGCTCAGCCCCAGCATTTT. As protein: CASTDTGTAQPQHF.

The genes are TRBV18 and TRBJ1-2; D gene unclear. The CDR3 covers 13 residues. Germline CDR1 is KGHSH and CDR2 is LQKENI. V was trimmed by 8 bases and J by 4 bases, leaving 14 bases between them. The chain's CDR3 is CASRSDGLYGYTF. As DNA, the CDR3 is TGTGCCAGCCGGTCGGACGGGCTCTATGGCTACACCTTC.

The chain carries TRBV7-9 and TRBJ2-1; 9 positions agree with TRBD2. The germline gives CDR1 SEHNR, CDR2 FQNEAQ (reference sequence). This CDR3 comprises 16 residues. Losses at the gene ends were 0 bases for V and 7 bases for J; bases not matched to a gene: 7. Here the CDR3 DNA reads TGTGCCAGCAGCTTAGCGCGGGGGGGTCCGGCTAATGAGCAGTTCTTC. The encoded protein is CASSLARGGPANEQFF.

This clonotype was picked up a small number of times. The CDR3, as DNA: TGTGCCAGCAACCGGGACATACAAGAGACCCAGTACTTC. Translating it yields CASNRDIQETQYF. This chain uses TRBV28 with TRBJ2-5, with D possibly matching TRBD1 (6 bases). This CDR3 has 13 residues. The germline V and J ends were trimmed by 7 bases and 2 bases, with 11 bases remaining between them. The germline V gene has CDR1 MDHEN and CDR2 SYDVKM. The full variable domain, with the rest looked up from reference TRBV28 and TRBJ2-5, is DVKVTQSSRYLVKRTGEKVFLECVQDMDHENMFWYRQDPGLGLRLIYFSYDVKMKEKGDIPEGYSVSREKKERFSLILESASTNQTSMYLCASNRDIQETQYFGPGTRLLVL.

This clonotype has a handful of counts. The chain links TRBV28 to TRBJ2-2, with 12 bases that match TRBD2. J gave up 6 bases and V 1 base, and 9 bases lay outside the gene matches. Germline V gene lookup returns CDR1 MDHEN and CDR2 SYDVKM. The CDR3 runs 18 residues. Here the CDR3 reads CASSLLPSGGARAGELFF. The CDR3 DNA reads as TGTGCCAGCAGTTTATTGCCTAGCGGGGGGGCCCGGGCCGGGGAGCTGTTTTTT.

The rearrangement joins TRBV14 to TRBJ2-5; D not resolved. Germline loops: CDR1 SGHDN, CDR2 FVKESK. The ends were cut back, 2 bases at V and 0 bases at J, with 7 bases in the middle. This CDR3 region has 14 residues. This chain's CDR3 is CASSQLDYQETQYF. CDR3 nucleotides: TGTGCCAGCAGCCAACTAGATTACCAAGAGACCCAGTACTTC. Full variable domain (outside the CDR3, taken from reference TRBV14 and TRBJ2-5): EAGVTQFPSHSVIEKGQTVTLRCDPISGHDNLYWYRRVMGKEIKFLLHFVKESKQDESGMPNNRFLAERTGGTYSTLKVQPAELEDSGVYFCASSQLDYQETQYFGPGTRLLVL.

This clonotype was seen a few times. The J gene is TRBJ2-2, the V gene TRBV10-3, with D unresolved. The CDR3 loop spans 14 amino acids. V lost 3 bases to trimming and J lost 5 bases, with 10 bases between them. CDR1 is ENHRY and CDR2 is SYGVKD in the germline V gene. CDR3: CAISDPTRTGELFF. DNA for the CDR3: TGTGCCATCAGTGACCCCACCCGAACCGGGGAGCTGTTTTTT.

This clonotype came up a few times. The chain is built from TRBV11-1 and TRBJ1-2; 9 bases fit TRBD1. CDR3 size: 15 residues. CDR1 is SGHAT and CDR2 is FQDESV in the germline V gene (reference sequence). Trimming removed 4 bases from V and 3 bases from J; junction bases left unmatched: 6. The DNA for the CDR3 is TGTGCCAGCAGCTCCCGGGACAGGGTTGACTATGGCTACACCTTC. Encoded protein: CASSSRDRVDYGYTF.

About this clonotype itself: At one end, the junction sequence differs from germline, possibly due to a read error. The rearrangement uses TRBV6-1 and TRBJ1-1; TRBD1 matches 9 bases. Germline V gene lookup returns CDR1 MNHNS and CDR2 SASEGT. The CDR3 consists of 16 residues. CDR3 protein: CASTHRGPGMNTEPFF. CDR3 nucleotide sequence: TGTGCCAGCACCCACAGGGGGCCGGGGATGAACACTGAACCTTTCTTT.

This clonotype was counted only a few times. The V call is TRBV9, the J call TRBJ1-5; 7 positions match TRBD1. The germline CDR1 and CDR2 sequences are SGDLS and YYNGEE. There are 16 residues in the CDR3. After removal of 5 bases from V and 11 bases from J, the junction contained 19 bases not matched to a gene. The CDR3 bases are TGTGCCAGCAGGACCGGGACAGCTGAACTCGGATTGTCCCAGCATTTT. The encoded protein is CASRTGTAELGLSQHF.

The sample holds many counts of this clonotype. The V and J genes are TRBV10-2 and TRBJ2-1, with 10 nucleotides matching TRBD2. The V gene's germline CDR1 is WSHSY and CDR2 SAAADI. V dropped 6 bases and J dropped 4; count of bases not matched to a gene: 6. The CDR3 spans 15 residues. This CDR3 reads CASSGTSGAYNEQFF. The CDR3 coding sequence is TGCGCCAGCAGCGGAACTAGCGGGGCTTACAATGAGCAGTTCTTC.

Only a few counts were recorded for this clonotype. The chain uses TRBV5-1 and TRBJ2-5; no definite D call. The CDR3 is 13 amino acids. CDR1 SGHRS and CDR2 YFSETQ come from the germline V gene. Between the trimmed V and J ends, which lost 4 bases and 5 bases, there was a span of 12 bases. The CDR3 region has the DNA TGCGCCAGCAGCCCCACAAAGGAGGAGACCCAGTACTTC. It translates to CASSPTKEETQYF.

V gene TRBV7-8 combines with J gene TRBJ2-3, with D possibly called TRBD1 or TRBD2 (5 bases each). The CDR3 is 16 residues long. The V gene lost 5 bases and the J gene lost 4 bases, with 19 bases spanning the gap. Germline CDR1 and CDR2: SGHVS and FQNEAQ. CDR3 sequence (DNA): TGTGCCAGCAGCCCCCCCCGGGGCGCGCAACCAGATACGCAGTATTTT. This translates into CASSPPRGAQPDTQYF.

V and J are TRBV10-3 and TRBJ2-5; a possible D gene is TRBD2 (6 bases). Germline CDR1 is ENHRY and CDR2 is SYGVKD. The V end lost 3 bases, the J end lost 5 bases, and 16 bases lay between the germline ends. This CDR3 has 15 amino acids. The CDR3 here is CAISDPTSAGETQYF. CDR3 in DNA: TGTGCCATCAGTGACCCAACATCGGCGGGGGAGACCCAGTACTTC.

This clonotype has only a few counts. V gene TRBV5-5 combines with J gene TRBJ2-5; TRBD2 matches 16 bases. The J call may be faulty, since TRBJ2-7 better matches the DNA end. The CDR3 contains 18 residues. Germline loops: CDR1 SGHKS, CDR2 YYEKEE (reference sequence). CDR3 in amino acids: CATGKGLAGGRTTYEQYF. The DNA for the CDR3 is TGTGCCACCGGGAAGGGACTAGCGGGGGGGCGTACCACCTACGAGCAGTACTTC.